This T cell receptor (beta chain) originates from a study of control samples from healthy donors and cancer patients. The table lists this clone with a count of one. Clones were sequenced by immunoSEQ multiplex PCR, and TCRdb holds only the in-frame ones, with some missing. The table has about 110,000 clones, 70% to 90% seen once. This CDR3 is 14 amino acids long. In germline, CDR1 is ENHRY, CDR2 SYGVKD. Trimming pared 7 bases from V and 6 bases from J, leaving 18 bases between. The chain uses TRBV10-3 and TRBJ1-1; a possible D gene is TRBD1 (6 bases). The TCR originated in an older woman with lung cancer. The sequenced sample was PBMCs. Here the CDR3 reads CAITDTGIAAEAFF. The CDR3 DNA sequence: TGTGCCATCACCGACACAGGGATAGCCGCTGAAGCTTTCTTT.